A single sample gave rise to the 13 T cell receptor beta chains below, sequenced in a study of cytomegalovirus exposure and HLA in healthy donors. PCR was performed using 60 Vbeta and 13 Jbeta primers. Some clones are missing from TCRdb's copy, which holds only in-frame ones; the method was immunoSEQ multiplex PCR. The sample includes about 150,000 clones, roughly 80% of them seen just once. The sample was PBMCs. The source of these receptors is a male donor in good health and CMV-seronegative.

V usage is TRBV23-1 and J usage is TRBJ2-5, with TRBD2 matching 9 bases. TRBV23-1 is reported as an ORF; its role is uncertain. This CDR3 has 16 residues. V lost 1 base and J lost 5; bases outside the gene matches: 8. The CDR3 here is CASSQWSGGTWETQYF. The CDR3 nucleotides read TGCGCCAGCAGTCAATGGAGCGGGGGGACTTGGGAGACCCAGTACTTC.

The CDR3 coding sequence is TGTGCCAGTAGTATGTCAGGGGGCTTTGGCTACACCTTC. Translation gives CASSMSGGFGYTF. The V call is TRBV19, the J call TRBJ1-2; 8 nucleotides align to TRBD1. Trimming took 3 bases from V and 7 from J; bases not matched to a gene: 4. CDR1 is LNHDA and CDR2 is SQIVND in the germline V gene (reference sequence). The CDR3 length is 13 residues. The variable domain in full, completed from reference TRBV19 and TRBJ1-2, reads DGGITQSPKYLFRKEGQNVTLSCEQNLNHDAMYWYRQDPGQGLRLIYYSQIVNDFQKGDIAEGYSVSREKKESFPLTVTSAQKNPTAFYLCASSMSGGFGYTFGSGTRLTVV.

The V and J genes are TRBV19 and TRBJ2-3; 8 bases align to TRBD1. CDR3 size: 14 residues. Unmatched junction bases numbered 8, after V lost 6 bases and J lost 6 bases. CDR1 LNHDA and CDR2 SQIVND come from the germline V gene (reference sequence). CDR3: CASSDGQGYDTQYF. CDR3 nucleotides: TGTGCCAGTAGCGACGGACAGGGTTACGATACGCAGTATTTT.

This clone appeared once. V usage is TRBV9 and J usage is TRBJ2-3, with TRBD1 matching over 8 bases. CDR3 length equals 15 residues. V lost 0 bases, J lost 5 bases, and 5 bases stayed unmatched. The germline CDR1 and CDR2 sequences are SGDLS and YYNGEE. CDR3 in DNA: TGTGCCAGCAGCGTAGGTCAGGGGGCGAAAGATACGCAGTATTTT. This gives the protein CASSVGQGAKDTQYF.

The chain recombines TRBV6-5 with TRBJ2-1; D is uncertain. The CDR3 length is 12 residues. CDR1 and CDR2 (germline): MNHEY, SVGAGI. V dropped 8 bases and J dropped 0 bases, with 5 bases sitting between them. CDR3 sequence (DNA): TGTGCCAGCGGTAGCTCCTACAATGAGCAGTTCTTC. As protein: CASGSSYNEQFF.

The chain employs TRBV7-9 and TRBJ2-1; 12 nucleotides align to TRBD2. Per germline, CDR1 SEHNR and CDR2 FQNEAQ (reference sequence). The CDR3 loop spans 16 amino acids. The trim removed 5 bases at V and 3 bases at J, leaving 5 bases unmatched. The CDR3 nucleotides read TGTGCCAGCAGCCCCAGGACTAGCGGGATCTACAATGAGCAGTTCTTC. This sequence encodes CASSPRTSGIYNEQFF.

This chain links TRBV28 with TRBJ1-6; maybe TRBD1 (5 bases). The V end was cut by 7 bases, the J end by 7 bases, with 8 bases between. From germline, CDR1 is MDHEN and CDR2 SYDVKM. The CDR3 extends over 12 amino acids. For the CDR3, the DNA is TGTGCCAGCACGGGGGGGAATTCACCCCTCCACTTT. Encoded protein: CASTGGNSPLHF.

J is TRBJ2-1 and V is TRBV6-5; D is perhaps TRBD2 (6 bases). The ends were cut back, 2 bases at V and 4 bases at J, with 15 bases in the middle. Germline CDR1 and CDR2: MNHEY and SVGAGI. This CDR3 has 16 residues. The CDR3 nucleotides are TGTGCCAGCAGTTACCTCCGTAGCGGAGGTTACAATGAGCAGTTCTTC. Translation gives CASSYLRSGGYNEQFF.

The chain joins TRBV7-2 to TRBJ2-2; D possibly corresponds to TRBD2 (7 bases). Deletions cut 5 bases from V and 7 bases from J, with 20 bases between. Germline-derived CDR1 and CDR2 are SGHTA and FQGNSA. The length of the CDR3 is 16 residues. CDR3: CASSPPVGGAGGELFF. The CDR3 bases are TGTGCCAGCAGCCCTCCGGTGGGGGGGGCCGGCGGGGAGCTGTTTTTT.

This chain joins TRBV7-8 and TRBJ2-7; 7 bases align to TRBD2. Germline CDR1 and CDR2: SGHVS and FQNEAQ. The V gene end was trimmed by 9 bases and the J gene end by 1 base; junction bases not matched to a gene: 9. The CDR3 has 14 residues. The CDR3 bases are TGTGCCAGTATCGTACGGGAGGATTCCTACGAGCAGTACTTC. This sequence encodes CASIVREDSYEQYF.

The table lists this clone with a count of one. The J gene is TRBJ2-5, the V gene TRBV5-1; no clear D. The CDR3 runs to 14 residues. Per germline, CDR1 SGHRS and CDR2 YFSETQ. The V gene lost 0 bases and the J gene lost 0 bases, with 6 bases spanning the gap. The CDR3 loop reads CASSLEEYQETQYF. CDR3 coding DNA: TGCGCCAGCAGCTTGGAAGAGTACCAAGAGACCCAGTACTTC.

This clone came up once. The gene calls are TRBV28 and TRBJ2-5, with D perhaps TRBD1 (6 bases). The J call is uncertain, as TRBJ2-7 better fits the DNA end. The germline V gene has CDR1 MDHEN and CDR2 SYDVKM. The CDR3 has 16 residues. Here the CDR3 reads CASTYGADSDFYEQYF. The CDR3 DNA follows: TGTGCCAGCACCTATGGGGCGGACAGTGACTTCTACGAGCAGTACTTC.

The chain joins TRBV30 to TRBJ2-1; 9 nucleotides agree with TRBD2. V lost 1 base and J lost 6; bases outside the gene matches: 13. This CDR3 region has 17 residues. Germline assignment: CDR1 GTSNPN and CDR2 SVGIG (reference sequence). CDR3 nucleotides: TGTGCCTGGAGTGGGGCTGGCGGGAGGGCCCTCGGCAATGAGCAGTTCTTC. It is translated as CAWSGAGGRALGNEQFF.